One sample yielded the 18 T cell receptor beta chains listed below, sequenced in a study of blood T cell repertoires in COVID-19. The method was immunoSEQ multiplex PCR; TCRdb's version includes in-frame clones alone and lacks a portion of them. Of some 150,000 clones in the sample, roughly nine tenths were seen once. Sequencing used peripheral blood. These receptors were taken from a man in his forties or fifties with acute or convalescent COVID-19.

V and J are TRBV10-3 and TRBJ1-1; tentative D call: TRBD1 (6 bases). CDR3 length equals 14 residues. The germline CDR1 and CDR2 sequences are ENHRY and SYGVKD. Between the trimmed V and J ends, which lost 3 bases and 1 base, there was a span of 9 bases. CDR3 loop: CAISDRGGNTEAFF. CDR3 in DNA: TGTGCCATCAGTGATAGGGGGGGGAACACTGAAGCTTTCTTT.

The chain recombines TRBV29-1 with TRBJ1-2, with D possibly TRBD1 on 5 matching bases. The CDR3 covers 11 residues. Germline CDR1 and CDR2: SQVTM and ANQGSEA. Trimming took 6 bases from V and 6 from J, leaving 11 bases between them. The CDR3: CSVQGRNGYTF. The CDR3 bases are TGCAGCGTCCAGGGCAGGAATGGCTACACCTTC.

This clone was seen just once. This rearrangement joins TRBV3-1 (or the pseudogene TRBV3-2) to TRBJ1-4; TRBD1 might be the D (5 bases). The CDR3 runs 19 residues. From germline, CDR1 is LGHDT and CDR2 YNNKEL (reference sequence). V was cut by 0 bases and J by 3 bases, with 20 bases left in between. CDR3 residues: CASSQDWATGLEANEKLFF. As DNA, the CDR3 is TGTGCCAGCAGCCAAGATTGGGCCACAGGTTTAGAGGCTAATGAAAAACTGTTTTTT.

The chain carries TRBV4-1 and TRBJ2-5, with 14 bases fitting TRBD2. The CDR3 consists of 16 residues. The germline CDR1 and CDR2 sequences are MGHRA and YSYEKL. The trim removed 4 bases at V and 5 bases at J, leaving 6 bases unmatched. Here the CDR3 reads CASSRGLAGGGETQYF. The CDR3 DNA is TGCGCCAGCAGCCGCGGACTAGCGGGAGGTGGGGAGACCCAGTACTTC.

This CDR3 is CASSPRGLAGGGEQFF. CDR3 sequence (DNA): TGTGCCAGCAGCCCAAGGGGGCTAGCGGGGGGCGGAGAGCAGTTCTTC. This chain joins TRBV7-3 and TRBJ2-1; 11 nucleotides line up with TRBD2. CDR1 is SGHTA and CDR2 is FQGTGA in the germline V gene. Losses at the gene ends were 5 bases for V and 10 bases for J; bases not matched to a gene: 13. This CDR3 region has 16 residues. Complete variable domain (other parts from reference TRBV7-3 and TRBJ2-1): GAGVSQTPSNKVTEKGKYVELRCDPISGHTALYWYRQSLGQGPEFLIYFQGTGAADDSGLPNDRFFAVRPEGSVSTLKIQRTERGDSAVYLCASSPRGLAGGGEQFFGPGTRLTVL.

The chain uses TRBV27 and TRBJ2-1, with 8 bases matching TRBD2. Germline CDR1 is MNHEY and CDR2 is SMNVEV (reference sequence). The V and J ends lost 5 bases and 9 bases, in that order; junction bases with no gene match: 12. There are 15 residues in the CDR3. CDR3 sequence reads: CASSPLAGGDVEQFF. CDR3 in DNA: TGTGCCAGCAGTCCCCTAGCCGGGGGGGACGTTGAGCAGTTCTTC.

This chain uses TRBV9 with TRBJ2-5; no clear D. CDR1 and CDR2 (germline): SGDLS, YYNGEE. Trimming stripped 0 bases from V and 5 bases from J, with 8 bases between. There are 13 residues in the CDR3. This CDR3 is CASSVGPGETQYF. The DNA of the CDR3 is TGTGCCAGCAGCGTAGGCCCAGGCGAGACCCAGTACTTC.

CDR3 in amino acids: CASSYSQGAYGYTF. CDR3 DNA sequence: TGTGCCAGCAGTTACTCGCAGGGCGCCTATGGCTACACCTTC. This chain links TRBV6-6 with TRBJ1-2; D perhaps matches TRBD1 (5 bases). This CDR3 spans 14 amino acids. Trimming took off 0 bases at V and 4 bases at J, with 9 bases between the two ends. Germline assignment: CDR1 MNHNY and CDR2 SVGAGI (reference sequence).

This chain connects TRBV29-1 to TRBJ1-2; possibly TRBD1 for D (6 bases). The germline V gene encodes CDR1 SQVTM and CDR2 ANQGSEA. V lost 3 bases to trimming and J lost 6 bases, with 11 bases between them. This CDR3 is built from 12 residues. For the CDR3, the DNA is TGCAGCGTTGAGGACAGAGCGAATGGCTACACCTTC. It is translated as CSVEDRANGYTF. Drawing the rest from reference TRBV29-1 and TRBJ1-2, the complete variable domain is SAVISQKPSRDICQRGTSLTIQCQVDSQVTMMFWYRQQPGQSLTLIATANQGSEATYESGFVIDKFPISRPNLTFSTLTVSNMSPEDSSIYLCSVEDRANGYTFGSGTRLTVV.

V gene TRBV29-1 combines with J gene TRBJ1-2, with D perhaps matching TRBD1 (5 bases). Germline assignment: CDR1 SQVTM and CDR2 ANQGSEA. CDR3 length: 14 amino acids. Trimming took 4 bases from V and 6 from J, leaving 18 bases between them. CDR3 region: CSVVTQAGWNGYTF. CDR3 coding DNA: TGCAGCGTTGTCACACAGGCAGGTTGGAATGGCTACACCTTC. The whole variable domain, remainder taken from reference TRBV29-1 and TRBJ1-2, is SAVISQKPSRDICQRGTSLTIQCQVDSQVTMMFWYRQQPGQSLTLIATANQGSEATYESGFVIDKFPISRPNLTFSTLTVSNMSPEDSSIYLCSVVTQAGWNGYTFGSGTRLTVV.

This chain uses TRBV28 with TRBJ1-6; D uncertain. With 5 bases removed from V and 4 bases from J, the gap between germline ends came to 12 bases. The germline V gene has CDR1 MDHEN and CDR2 SYDVKM. The CDR3 runs 15 residues. CDR3 region: CASSPPGSYNSPLHF. CDR3 DNA: TGTGCCAGCAGTCCCCCGGGGAGTTATAATTCACCCCTCCACTTT.

V is TRBV5-8 and J is TRBJ1-5; 10 bases are shared with TRBD1. The CDR3 sequence is 15 residues long. V dropped 0 bases and J dropped 6; count of bases not matched to a gene: 3. Per the germline V gene, CDR1 is SGHTS and CDR2 is YDEGEE. The CDR3 spells CASSLATGGRQPQHF. CDR3 DNA: TGTGCCAGCAGCTTGGCGACAGGGGGCCGTCAGCCCCAGCATTTT.

This sequence joins TRBV28 and TRBJ1-1; possible D gene TRBD1, 6 bases. The V end was cut by 6 bases, the J end by 5 bases, with 19 bases between. The CDR3 has 15 residues. From germline, CDR1 is MDHEN and CDR2 SYDVKM. The CDR3 is CASSQYRALRTEAFF. In DNA form, the CDR3 reads TGTGCCAGCAGCCAGTACAGGGCTTTACGAACTGAAGCTTTCTTT.

The chain has TRBV5-1 and TRBJ1-6, with D possibly TRBD1 on 6 matching bases. Per germline, CDR1 SGHRS and CDR2 YFSETQ. The CDR3 totals 20 residues. Trimming left V 1 base short and J 0 bases short, with 20 bases between. The CDR3 bases are TGCGCCAGCAGCTTGCTAGCCAGGGGCAATCTCAGCTCCTATAATTCACCCCTCCACTTT. Its protein is CASSLLARGNLSSYNSPLHF.

This rearrangement joins TRBV30 to TRBJ1-1; D is unresolved. Trimming took 1 base from V and 3 from J, leaving 9 bases between them. The CDR3 has 13 residues. CDR1 is GTSNPN, CDR2 SVGIG, per germline (reference sequence). The CDR3 bases are TGTGCCTGGAGTGCGGGAGCGGACACTGAAGCTTTCTTT. It specifies CAWSAGADTEAFF.

DNA of the CDR3: TGTGCCAGCAGCCGTAATAGCAATCAGCCCCAGCATTTT. This codes for CASSRNSNQPQHF. This chain links TRBV5-4 with TRBJ1-5; D gene ambiguous. In germline, CDR1 is SGHNT, CDR2 YYREEE (reference sequence). Trimming took off 4 bases at V and 0 bases at J, with 5 bases between the two ends. The CDR3 covers 13 residues.

V and J are TRBV30 and TRBJ2-1; 8 positions match TRBD2. Unmatched junction bases numbered 8, after V lost 0 bases and J lost 7 bases. The CDR3 length is 15 residues. The germline gives CDR1 GTSNPN, CDR2 SVGIG (reference sequence). CDR3 nucleotide sequence: TGTGCCTGGAGTGTAGGTCAGCCGGGAGGGAATGAGCAGTTCTTC. Translating it yields CAWSVGQPGGNEQFF.

V gene TRBV10-3 combines with J gene TRBJ1-4; weak D call: TRBD1 (6 bases). The CDR3 has 13 residues. V shed 6 bases and J shed 3 bases, with 8 bases lying between them. Per germline, CDR1 ENHRY and CDR2 SYGVKD. This CDR3 reads CAIRTGPNEKLFF. CDR3 nucleotide sequence: TGTGCCATCAGGACAGGACCTAATGAAAAACTGTTTTTT.